A single sample is the source of the 27 T cell receptor beta chains below, sequenced in a study of PD-1 blockade in classical Hodgkin lymphoma (TCRdb year 2020). The time point label corresponds to: cycle 2 day 1 (C2D1) of nivolumab. Every trial patient had relapsed following autologous stem cell transplantation, and prior brentuximab vedotin exposure was what differed among cohorts A, B and C. To prepare the library, the immunoSEQ multiplex PCR assay was applied. TCRdb obtained this table from immuneACCESS and retained in-frame rearrangements with V and J assigned. These tables miss some clones; where compared with another copy, unresolved V genes account for less than half of the shortfall, and the remainder is unexplained. Across this sample there are about 50,000 clones, with around 73% seen only once. Clones ranked in the top ten supply about 15% of the sample. The sample consisted of peripheral blood mononuclear cells (PBMCs), taken before the second cycle of nivolumab. The source is a human donor with classical Hodgkin lymphoma.

The chain links TRBV27 to TRBJ2-1; TRBD2 agrees at 8 bases. This CDR3 has 15 amino acids. V was pared by 3 bases and J by 4 bases, with 5 bases of the junction left unmatched. Germline CDR1 and CDR2: MNHEY and SMNVEV (reference sequence). CDR3: CASSFGSGIYNEQFF. As DNA, the CDR3 is TGTGCCAGCAGTTTCGGTAGCGGGATTTACAATGAGCAGTTCTTC.

V and J are TRBV28 and TRBJ1-4, with a possible D match to TRBD1 (5 bases). This CDR3 is 15 amino acids long. From germline, CDR1 is MDHEN and CDR2 SYDVKM. Between the trimmed V and J ends, which lost 2 bases and 5 bases, there was a span of 12 bases. The CDR3 reads CASSLRGWANEKLFF. CDR3 nucleotide sequence: TGTGCCAGCAGTTTAAGGGGTTGGGCAAATGAAAAACTGTTTTTT.

The chain has TRBV2 and TRBJ2-1; 7 nucleotides align to TRBD2. The germline gives CDR1 SNHLY, CDR2 FYNNEI. The CDR3 is 17 amino acids. Trimming took 2 bases from V and 6 from J; bases not matched to a gene: 13. The CDR3 DNA reads as TGTGCCAGCAGTGAACTGAGCGGGGCCCGGTGGGTCAATGAGCAGTTCTTC. Its translation is CASSELSGARWVNEQFF.

This chain connects TRBV27 to TRBJ2-7; D is ambiguous. There are 13 residues in the CDR3. Looked up from germline, CDR1 is MNHEY and CDR2 is SMNVEV (reference sequence). V gave up 5 bases and J gave up 1 base, with 9 bases separating them. The CDR3 protein is CASSPPRSYEQYF. The DNA of the CDR3 is TGTGCCAGCAGTCCCCCGAGATCCTACGAGCAGTACTTC.

The chain employs TRBV5-1 and TRBJ2-3; no reliable D call. Germline V gives CDR1 SGHRS, CDR2 YFSETQ. The CDR3 contains 15 residues. V dropped 1 base and J dropped 6 bases, with 15 bases sitting between them. This CDR3 is CASSLRSNSQDTQYF. The CDR3 region has the DNA TGCGCCAGCAGCTTGAGGAGTAATTCCCAGGATACGCAGTATTTT.

CDR3 nucleotide sequence: TGTGCCAGCAGCCTTAAACCTGGGACTAACTATGGCTACACCTTC. Translation gives CASSLKPGTNYGYTF. This chain connects TRBV7-2 to TRBJ1-2; D gene ambiguous. Trimming removed 5 bases at V and 0 bases at J, with 13 bases between. The CDR3 spans 15 residues. Germline loops: CDR1 SGHTA, CDR2 FQGNSA.

This clone was detected a few times. CDR3 loop: CASSEFEGHGRETQYF. CDR3 DNA sequence: TGTGCCAGCAGTGAATTTGAGGGGCATGGGCGAGAGACCCAGTACTTC. This chain connects TRBV25-1 to TRBJ2-5, with D perhaps TRBD1 or TRBD2 (5 bases each). The CDR3 consists of 16 residues. Trimming left V 1 base short and J 4 bases short, with 16 bases between. Germline V lookup: CDR1 MGHDK, CDR2 SYGVNS. Full variable domain (outside the CDR3, taken from reference TRBV25-1 and TRBJ2-5): EADIYQTPRYLVIGTGKKITLECSQTMGHDKMYWYQQDPGMELHLIHYSYGVNSTEKGDLSSESTVSRIRTEHFPLTLESARPSHTSQYLCASSEFEGHGRETQYFGPGTRLLVL.

Here the CDR3 reads CASSMREGVGSYEQYF. DNA for the CDR3: TGTGCCAGTAGTATGAGGGAAGGCGTTGGGTCCTACGAGCAGTACTTC. The chain joins TRBV19 to TRBJ2-7; D is perhaps TRBD2 (5 bases). The germline gives CDR1 LNHDA, CDR2 SQIVND (reference sequence). Trimming removed 3 bases at V and 1 base at J, with 16 bases between. CDR3 size: 16 residues.

CDR3 loop: CASSPGGAHTEAFF. In DNA form, the CDR3 reads TGTGCCAGCAGTCCAGGGGGGGCTCACACTGAAGCTTTCTTT. The chain uses TRBV27 and TRBJ1-1, with 7 bases aligning to TRBD1. The trim removed 5 bases at V and 3 bases at J, leaving 6 bases unmatched. The CDR3 extends over 14 amino acids. Germline lookup yields CDR1 MNHEY and CDR2 SMNVEV (reference sequence).

The chain links TRBV14 to TRBJ2-3; TRBD1 matches at 8 bases. The CDR3 covers 16 residues. CDR1 and CDR2 (germline): SGHDN, FVKESK. The J segment lost 1 base and the V segment lost 5 bases, leaving 8 bases of the junction unmatched. DNA of the CDR3: TGTGCCAGCAGCGCTCGACAGGGGCCCCGCACAGATACGCAGTATTTT. Protein: CASSARQGPRTDTQYF.

The chain has TRBV6-6 and TRBJ2-7, with a tentative D call TRBD2 (5 bases). Looked up from germline, CDR1 is MNHNY and CDR2 is SVGAGI (reference sequence). This CDR3 region has 16 residues. Trimming removed 2 bases at V and 7 bases at J, with 21 bases between. CDR3: CASSYLGTPILGEQYF. CDR3 nucleotides: TGTGCCAGCAGTTACCTAGGCACTCCCATACTAGGTGAGCAGTACTTC.

The chain links TRBV5-1 to TRBJ1-1; D is unresolved. The V and J ends lost 0 bases and 0 bases respectively, with 3 bases between them. This CDR3 contains 13 residues. Germline loops: CDR1 SGHRS, CDR2 YFSETQ. Written as DNA, the CDR3 is TGCGCCAGCAGCTTGGCCCTGAACACTGAAGCTTTCTTT. Its translation: CASSLALNTEAFF.

This chain links TRBV7-6 with TRBJ2-5; perhaps TRBD2 as D (6 bases). Germline V gene data show CDR1 as SGHVS and CDR2 as FNYEAQ. The V gene lost 4 bases and the J gene lost 2 bases, with 17 bases spanning the gap. The CDR3 is 16 amino acids. The chain's CDR3 is CASSYGHGGRQETQYF. In nucleotides, the CDR3 is TGTGCCAGCAGCTACGGGCATGGGGGGAGACAAGAGACCCAGTACTTC.

By share, this clone ranks as medium-sized. CDR3 sequence reads: CASSLVLANTGELFF. As DNA, the CDR3 is TGTGCCAGCAGCTTAGTACTAGCGAACACCGGGGAGCTGTTTTTT. The chain carries TRBV7-2 and TRBJ2-2, with D perhaps TRBD2 (5 bases). CDR3 length equals 15 residues. The V end lost 1 base, the J end lost 0 bases, and 6 bases lay between the germline ends. Germline V lookup: CDR1 SGHTA, CDR2 FQGNSA. The full variable domain, its missing parts supplied by reference TRBV7-2 and TRBJ2-2, is GAGVSQSPSNKVTEKGKDVELRCDPISGHTALYWYRQSLGQGLEFLIYFQGNSAPDKSGLPSDRFSAERTGGSVSTLTIQRTQQEDSAVYLCASSLVLANTGELFFGEGSRLTVL.

The chain employs TRBV6-1 and TRBJ2-2; 10 bases agree with TRBD2. This CDR3 comprises 15 residues. Germline lookup yields CDR1 MNHNS and CDR2 SASEGT. After removal of 8 bases from V and 5 bases from J, the junction contained 8 bases not matched to a gene. The CDR3 sequence: CASVPGLAYTGELFF. The CDR3, as DNA: TGTGCCAGCGTTCCGGGACTAGCGTATACCGGGGAGCTGTTTTTT.

The chain carries TRBV6-5 and TRBJ2-3, with 8 positions matching TRBD2. This CDR3 comprises 16 residues. Germline values: CDR1 MNHEY, CDR2 SVGAGI. The V segment lost 2 bases and the J segment 4 bases; nucleotides outside the gene matches: 8. The CDR3 bases are TGTGCCAGCAGTTACGGGGGCGGGAGGAGGTCAGATACGCAGTATTTT. This encodes CASSYGGGRRSDTQYF.

This chain links TRBV6-4 with TRBJ2-2; D gene unclear. The CDR3 consists of 14 residues. Germline V gene data show CDR1 as MRHNA and CDR2 as SNTAGT. The V and J ends lost 4 bases and 5 bases respectively, with 11 bases between them. CDR3 DNA: TGTGCCAGCAGTGCTCAGCCTGGAACCGGGGAGCTGTTTTTT. Translated: CASSAQPGTGELFF.

Note on this clone: Within the sample, other DNA sequences also encode this same CDR3. The J gene is TRBJ2-7, the V gene TRBV7-9; no definite D call. This CDR3 is 12 amino acids long. Germline V gene lookup returns CDR1 SEHNR and CDR2 FQNEAQ (reference sequence). Trimming left V 3 bases short and J 4 bases short, with 7 bases between. The CDR3 spells CASSFSSYEQYF. CDR3 DNA: TGTGCCAGCAGCTTTTCCTCATACGAGCAGTACTTC.

This clone was seen once. This CDR3 is CASSLREMHTGELFF. CDR3 in DNA: TGTGCCAGCAGCCTACGGGAGATGCACACCGGGGAGCTGTTTTTT. The chain recombines TRBV11-2 with TRBJ2-2; D possibly corresponds to TRBD2 (6 bases). CDR1 is SGHAT and CDR2 is FQNNGV in the germline V gene. The V and J ends lost 5 bases and 3 bases respectively, with 13 bases between them. The CDR3 spans 15 residues.

The chain carries TRBV5-1 and TRBJ2-5; D not certain. CDR1 and CDR2 from the germline V gene are SGHRS and YFSETQ. Trimming stripped 7 bases from V and 4 bases from J, with 17 bases between. This CDR3 has 14 residues. Here the CDR3 DNA reads TGCGCCAGCCGGAAAATGAGTTCGACAGAGACCCAGTACTTC. It yields the protein CASRKMSSTETQYF. Full variable domain (rest looked up from reference TRBV5-1 and TRBJ2-5): KAGVTQTPRYLIKTRGQQVTLSCSPISGHRSVSWYQQTPGQGLQFLFEYFSETQRNKGNFPGRFSGRQFSNSRSEMNVSTLELGDSALYLCASRKMSSTETQYFGPGTRLLVL.

The V and J genes are TRBV11-2 and TRBJ2-1, with a weak D call TRBD2 (5 bases). This CDR3 contains 14 residues. V lost 8 bases and J lost 0, with 11 bases in between. Germline CDR1 SGHAT, CDR2 FQNNGV. CDR3 loop: CASVGSASYNEQFF. In DNA, the CDR3 is TGTGCCAGCGTCGGTAGCGCCTCCTACAATGAGCAGTTCTTC.

The sample holds a few counts of this clone. V is TRBV5-1 and J is TRBJ2-7; 7 nucleotides line up with TRBD2. The germline CDR1 and CDR2 sequences are SGHRS and YFSETQ. CDR3 size: 15 residues. V trimming: 4 bases; J trimming: 1 base; junction bases outside the gene matches: 8. The DNA for the CDR3 is TGCGCCAGCAGCCTCACCCGGGGGGTGTCCTACGAGCAGTACTTC. This gives the protein CASSLTRGVSYEQYF.

The CDR3 coding sequence is TGTGCCAGCAGCGTAGTGGTGGTCAACGTCCTGACTTTC. Protein sequence: CASSVVVVNVLTF. This chain links TRBV7-8 with TRBJ2-6; D unclear. Germline V lookup: CDR1 SGHVS, CDR2 FQNEAQ. The CDR3 has 13 amino acids. V lost 5 bases and J lost 9, with 11 bases in between.

This clone appeared a few times. V usage is TRBV7-9 and J usage is TRBJ1-1; D might be TRBD1 (6 bases). Trimming took off 5 bases at V and 10 bases at J, with 17 bases between the two ends. The CDR3 sequence is 13 residues long. Germline lookup yields CDR1 SEHNR and CDR2 FQNEAQ (reference sequence). CDR3 residues: CASSPTGARVAFF. The CDR3 DNA is TGTGCCAGCAGCCCAACGGGGGCGCGAGTAGCTTTCTTT.

The chain employs TRBV27 and TRBJ1-5; no clear D. The germline V and J ends were trimmed by 3 bases and 4 bases, with 10 bases remaining between them. Per germline, CDR1 MNHEY and CDR2 SMNVEV (reference sequence). The length of the CDR3 is 14 residues. In DNA, the CDR3 is TGTGCCAGCAGTTTCTCCTCAACGAATCAGCCCCAGCATTTT. This encodes CASSFSSTNQPQHF.

V and J are TRBV6-1 and TRBJ1-3, with D perhaps matching TRBD1 (5 bases). V lost 6 bases and J 0 bases, leaving 12 bases between the germline ends. The CDR3 contains 15 residues. Germline V gene data show CDR1 as MNHNS and CDR2 as SASEGT. The CDR3 protein is CASRPQGNSGNTIYF. CDR3 DNA sequence: TGTGCCAGCAGGCCTCAGGGTAACTCTGGAAACACCATATATTTT.

The genes are TRBV19 and TRBJ2-3; 8 bases match TRBD1. CDR3 length: 15 residues. Germline V gene data show CDR1 as LNHDA and CDR2 as SQIVND (reference sequence). The junction had 0 bases not matched to a gene; V was cut back by 0 bases and J by 1 base. CDR3 bases: TGTGCCAGTAGTATAGACAGGGGGCGCACAGATACGCAGTATTTT. Translated, it gives CASSIDRGRTDTQYF.